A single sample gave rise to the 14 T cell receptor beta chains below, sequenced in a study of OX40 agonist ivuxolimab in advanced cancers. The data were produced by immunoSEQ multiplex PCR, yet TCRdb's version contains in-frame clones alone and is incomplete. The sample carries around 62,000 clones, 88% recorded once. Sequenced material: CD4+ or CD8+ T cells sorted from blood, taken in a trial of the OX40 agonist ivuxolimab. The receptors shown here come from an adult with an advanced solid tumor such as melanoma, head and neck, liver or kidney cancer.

The DNA for the CDR3 is TGTGCCAGCAGCCCCCCTTCCAAGGGTTACGAGCAGTACTTC. Amino acid sequence: CASSPPSKGYEQYF. The rearrangement joins TRBV7-2 to TRBJ2-7; D unclear. Trimming removed 5 bases at V and 4 bases at J, with 15 bases between. Germline CDR1 is SGHTA and CDR2 is FQGNSA. The CDR3 is made up of 14 amino acids. The full variable domain, rest sourced from reference TRBV7-2 and TRBJ2-7, is GAGVSQSPSNKVTEKGKDVELRCDPISGHTALYWYRQSLGQGLEFLIYFQGNSAPDKSGLPSDRFSAERTGGSVSTLTIQRTQQEDSAVYLCASSPPSKGYEQYFGPGTRLTVT.

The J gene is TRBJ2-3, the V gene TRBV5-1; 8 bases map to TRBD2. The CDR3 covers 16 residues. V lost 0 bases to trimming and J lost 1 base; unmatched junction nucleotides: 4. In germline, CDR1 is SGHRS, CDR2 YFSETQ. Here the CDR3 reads CASSLDGRAGTDTQYF. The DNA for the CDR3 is TGCGCCAGCAGCTTGGACGGGAGGGCCGGCACAGATACGCAGTATTTT.

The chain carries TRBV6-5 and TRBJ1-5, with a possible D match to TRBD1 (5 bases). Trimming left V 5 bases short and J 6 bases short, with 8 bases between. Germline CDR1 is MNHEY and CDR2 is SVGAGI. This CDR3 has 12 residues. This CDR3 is CASSRDFQPQHF. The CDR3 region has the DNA TGTGCCAGCAGTCGGGACTTTCAGCCCCAGCATTTT.

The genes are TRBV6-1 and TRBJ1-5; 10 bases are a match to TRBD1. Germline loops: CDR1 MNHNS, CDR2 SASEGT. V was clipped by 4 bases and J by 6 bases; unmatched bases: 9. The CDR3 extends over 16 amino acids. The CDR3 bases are TGTGCCAGCAGTGTTACCGGGACAGGGGTACGTCAGCCCCAGCATTTT. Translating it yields CASSVTGTGVRQPQHF.

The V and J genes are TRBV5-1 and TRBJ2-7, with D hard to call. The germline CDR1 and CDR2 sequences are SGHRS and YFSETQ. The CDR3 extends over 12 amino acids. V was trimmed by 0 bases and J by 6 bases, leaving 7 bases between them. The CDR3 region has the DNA TGCGCCAGCAGCTTGGCCAATTCCGAGCAGTACTTC. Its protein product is CASSLANSEQYF.

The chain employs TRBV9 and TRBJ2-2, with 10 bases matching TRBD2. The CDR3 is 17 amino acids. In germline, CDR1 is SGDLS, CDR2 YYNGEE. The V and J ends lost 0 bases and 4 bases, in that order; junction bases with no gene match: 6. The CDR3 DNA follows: TGTGCCAGCAGCGTAGATCCAGCGGGAGGGTTCACCGGGGAGCTGTTTTTT. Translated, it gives CASSVDPAGGFTGELFF.

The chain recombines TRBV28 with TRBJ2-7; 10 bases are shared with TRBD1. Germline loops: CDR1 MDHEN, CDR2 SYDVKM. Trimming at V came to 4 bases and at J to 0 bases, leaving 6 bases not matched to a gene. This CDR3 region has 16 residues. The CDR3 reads CASSSTGTGVSYEQYF. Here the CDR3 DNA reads TGTGCCAGCAGTTCCACCGGGACAGGGGTCTCCTACGAGCAGTACTTC.

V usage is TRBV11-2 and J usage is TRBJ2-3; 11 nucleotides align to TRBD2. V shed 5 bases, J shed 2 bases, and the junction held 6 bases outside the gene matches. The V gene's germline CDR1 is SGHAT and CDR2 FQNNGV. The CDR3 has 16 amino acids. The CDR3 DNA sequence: TGTGCCAGCAGCCGTACTAGCGGGAGTACCACAGATACGCAGTATTTT. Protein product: CASSRTSGSTTDTQYF.

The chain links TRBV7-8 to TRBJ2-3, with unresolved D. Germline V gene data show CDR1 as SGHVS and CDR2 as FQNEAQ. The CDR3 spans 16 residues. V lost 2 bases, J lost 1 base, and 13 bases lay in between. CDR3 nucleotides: TGTGCCAGCAGCTTACCACAGACCTATCGCACAGATACGCAGTATTTT. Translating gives CASSLPQTYRTDTQYF. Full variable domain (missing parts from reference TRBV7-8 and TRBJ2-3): GAGVSQSPRYKVAKRGQDVALRCDPISGHVSLFWYQQALGQGPEFLTYFQNEAQLDKSGLPSDRFFAERPEGSVSTLKIQRTQQEDSAVYLCASSLPQTYRTDTQYFGPGTRLTVL.

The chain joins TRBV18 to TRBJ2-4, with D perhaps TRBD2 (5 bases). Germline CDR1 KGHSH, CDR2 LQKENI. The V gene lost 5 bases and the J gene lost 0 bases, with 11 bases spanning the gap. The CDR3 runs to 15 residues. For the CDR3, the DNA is TGTGCCAGCTCATCGGGAAACCCAGCCAAAAACATTCAGTACTTC. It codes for CASSSGNPAKNIQYF.

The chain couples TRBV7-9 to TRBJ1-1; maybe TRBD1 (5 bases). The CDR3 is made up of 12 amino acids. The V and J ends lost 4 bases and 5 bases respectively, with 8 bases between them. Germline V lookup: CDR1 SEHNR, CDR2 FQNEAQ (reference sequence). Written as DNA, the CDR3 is TGTGCCAGCAGCTGGGGCGGAACTGAAGCTTTCTTT. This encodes CASSWGGTEAFF.

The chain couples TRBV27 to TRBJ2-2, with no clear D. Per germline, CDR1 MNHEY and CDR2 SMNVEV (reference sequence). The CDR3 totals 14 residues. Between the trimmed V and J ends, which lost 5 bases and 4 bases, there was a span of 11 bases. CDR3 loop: CASSPSYSTGELFF. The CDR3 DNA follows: TGTGCCAGCAGTCCCTCCTATAGCACCGGGGAGCTGTTTTTT.

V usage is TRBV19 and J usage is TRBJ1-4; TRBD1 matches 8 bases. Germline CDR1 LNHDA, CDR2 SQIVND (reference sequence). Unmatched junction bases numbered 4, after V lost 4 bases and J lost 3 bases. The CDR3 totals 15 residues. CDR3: CASSSGQGSNEKLFF. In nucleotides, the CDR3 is TGTGCCAGTAGTAGCGGACAGGGATCTAATGAAAAACTGTTTTTT.

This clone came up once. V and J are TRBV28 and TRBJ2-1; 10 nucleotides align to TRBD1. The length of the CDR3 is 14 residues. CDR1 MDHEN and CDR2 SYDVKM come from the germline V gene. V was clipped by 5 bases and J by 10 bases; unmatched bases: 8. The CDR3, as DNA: TGTGCCAGCAGTCTGGGACAGGGGTGGTGGGAGCAGTTCTTC. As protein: CASSLGQGWWEQFF.